These T cell receptor beta chains were read from a single sample in a study of early T cells in non-severe SARS-CoV-2 infection. From the 5' RACE reads, TCRdb called clonotypes with MiXCR, one entry per CDR3 protein. The table lists about 30,000 distinct CDR3 sequences, around 6% of them singletons. The sample taken for sequencing was whole blood. These receptors came from an adult who was a healthcare worker with PCR-confirmed SARS-CoV-2 infection or an uninfected control (not recorded which). CDR3s include the opening cysteine and the closing phenylalanine or tryptophan. The order of the fields is CDR3 DNA, CDR3 protein, J gene, V gene, CDR3 length, D gene, clone size. A D gene is named only where the DNA matches it firmly. Clone size, where shown, is once, few, many, or a class for clones that have expanded.

cdr3_nt: TGTGCCAGCAGTCTCAGCGGGGGCCCCAACTACGAGCAGTACTTC
cdr3_aa: CASSLSGGPNYEQYF
j_call: TRBJ2-7
v_call: TRBV12-3/TRBV12-4
cdr3_length: 15
d_call: TRBD2
clone_size: -

cdr3_nt: TGCGCCAGCAGCTTGGATGGGACAGGGTCCTATGGCTACACCTTC
cdr3_aa: CASSLDGTGSYGYTF
j_call: TRBJ1-2
v_call: TRBV5-1
cdr3_length: 15
d_call: TRBD1
clone_size: many

cdr3_nt: TGCGCCAGCAGCCAAGGGGCAGGGGGAAACGAAAAACTGTTTTTT
cdr3_aa: CASSQGAGGNEKLFF
j_call: TRBJ1-4
v_call: TRBV4-3
cdr3_length: 15
d_call: TRBD1
clone_size: many

cdr3_nt: TGCAGTGCTGTCCCCCTTAGGAACACTGAAGCTTTCTTT
cdr3_aa: CSAVPLRNTEAFF
j_call: TRBJ1-1
v_call: TRBV20-1
cdr3_length: 13
d_call: -
clone_size: -

cdr3_nt: TGTGCCAGCAGTTTAGGAATCTCGCGGGACGAGCAGTACTTC
cdr3_aa: CASSLGISRDEQYF
j_call: TRBJ2-7
v_call: TRBV12-3/TRBV12-4
cdr3_length: 14
d_call: -
clone_size: few

cdr3_nt: TGTGCCAGCAGTTACAGGGGCGCAGATACGCAGTATTTT
cdr3_aa: CASSYRGADTQYF
j_call: TRBJ2-3
v_call: TRBV6-2/TRBV6-3
cdr3_length: 13
d_call: -
clone_size: many

cdr3_nt: TGCAGCGTGCTGGGAAGCGACGAGCAGTACTTC
cdr3_aa: CSVLGSDEQYF
j_call: TRBJ2-7
v_call: TRBV29-1
cdr3_length: 11
d_call: -
clone_size: many

cdr3_nt: TGCGCCAGCAGCCGAACAACCGGGGGTTACAATGAGCAGTTCTTC
cdr3_aa: CASSRTTGGYNEQFF
j_call: TRBJ2-1
v_call: TRBV4-3
cdr3_length: 15
d_call: -
clone_size: -

cdr3_nt: TGTGCCAGCAGTCCTTGGGACACCATCCAAGAGACCCAGTACTTC
cdr3_aa: CASSPWDTIQETQYF
j_call: TRBJ2-5
v_call: TRBV6-1
cdr3_length: 15
d_call: -
clone_size: many

cdr3_nt: TGCAGTGCTAGCGCGAACACCGGGGAGCTGTTTTTT
cdr3_aa: CSASANTGELFF
j_call: TRBJ2-2
v_call: TRBV20-1
cdr3_length: 12
d_call: -
clone_size: many

cdr3_nt: TGCGCCAGCAGCTTGGCTACTAGCGTCGCCGGGGAGCTGTTTTTT
cdr3_aa: CASSLATSVAGELFF
j_call: TRBJ2-2
v_call: TRBV5-1
cdr3_length: 15
d_call: TRBD2
clone_size: few

cdr3_nt: TGTGCCAGCAGCCCCAGGGGGGCTAGCACAGATACGCAGTATTTT
cdr3_aa: CASSPRGASTDTQYF
j_call: TRBJ2-3
v_call: TRBV7-3
cdr3_length: 15
d_call: -
clone_size: -

cdr3_nt: TGTGCCAGCTCCGGGACTAGCGGGACCTACGAGCAGTACTTC
cdr3_aa: CASSGTSGTYEQYF
j_call: TRBJ2-7
v_call: TRBV27
cdr3_length: 14
d_call: TRBD2
clone_size: many

cdr3_nt: TGCGCCAGCAGCTACACACTTAACACTGAAGCTTTCTTT
cdr3_aa: CASSYTLNTEAFF
j_call: TRBJ1-1
v_call: TRBV5-1
cdr3_length: 13
d_call: -
clone_size: few

cdr3_nt: TGTGCCAGTACCATCGACAGCGGGGTACACAATGAGCAGTTCTTC
cdr3_aa: CASTIDSGVHNEQFF
j_call: TRBJ2-1
v_call: TRBV19
cdr3_length: 15
d_call: TRBD2
clone_size: many

cdr3_nt: TGTGCCAGCAGTTACTCGAAGGGGTTGGGGACTGAAGCTTTCTTT
cdr3_aa: CASSYSKGLGTEAFF
j_call: TRBJ1-1
v_call: TRBV6-5
cdr3_length: 15
d_call: -
clone_size: many

cdr3_nt: TGCAGTGCTAGAGGGATGGTGGACACTGAAGCTTTCTTT
cdr3_aa: CSARGMVDTEAFF
j_call: TRBJ1-1
v_call: TRBV20-1
cdr3_length: 13
d_call: -
clone_size: -

cdr3_nt: TGTGCCAGCAGTTTAAAGGGAAACGGTGAGACCCAGTACTTC
cdr3_aa: CASSLKGNGETQYF
j_call: TRBJ2-5
v_call: TRBV28
cdr3_length: 14
d_call: -
clone_size: many

cdr3_nt: TGTGCCATCAAGCCCCACGGCCATAACTACGAGCAGTACTTC
cdr3_aa: CAIKPHGHNYEQYF
j_call: TRBJ2-7
v_call: TRBV10-3
cdr3_length: 14
d_call: -
clone_size: many

cdr3_nt: TGTGCCAGCTCACCAACGGGTCGACAGGGCTACGAGCAGTACTTC
cdr3_aa: CASSPTGRQGYEQYF
j_call: TRBJ2-7
v_call: TRBV18
cdr3_length: 15
d_call: TRBD1
clone_size: -

cdr3_nt: TGTGCCAGCAGGGGGGGCCGACCCTACAATGAGCAGTTCTTC
cdr3_aa: CASRGGRPYNEQFF
j_call: TRBJ2-1
v_call: TRBV12-3/TRBV12-4
cdr3_length: 14
d_call: -
clone_size: many

cdr3_nt: TGTGCCAGCAGCCCAGGGGGGCATGAGCAGTTCTTC
cdr3_aa: CASSPGGHEQFF
j_call: TRBJ2-1
v_call: TRBV7-9
cdr3_length: 12
d_call: -
clone_size: few

cdr3_nt: TGCGCCAGCAGTTTACAGGGTACTTCTGGAAACACCATATATTTT
cdr3_aa: CASSLQGTSGNTIYF
j_call: TRBJ1-3
v_call: TRBV5-1
cdr3_length: 15
d_call: -
clone_size: many

cdr3_nt: TGTGCCAGCTCACTGGACAGGGAAGAGACCCAGTACTTC
cdr3_aa: CASSLDREETQYF
j_call: TRBJ2-5
v_call: TRBV18
cdr3_length: 13
d_call: TRBD1
clone_size: many

cdr3_nt: TGCAGTGCCGGGACAGACCAAGAGACCCAGTACTTC
cdr3_aa: CSAGTDQETQYF
j_call: TRBJ2-5
v_call: TRBV20-1
cdr3_length: 12
d_call: TRBD1
clone_size: many

cdr3_nt: TGTGCCAGCAGAGTTAGCGGGGCCTCCTACAATGAGCAGTTCTTC
cdr3_aa: CASRVSGASYNEQFF
j_call: TRBJ2-1
v_call: TRBV7-9
cdr3_length: 15
d_call: TRBD2
clone_size: many

cdr3_nt: TGTGCCAGTAGTCCCCGGACTAGCGGGAGTTGGGAGCAGTACTTC
cdr3_aa: CASSPRTSGSWEQYF
j_call: TRBJ2-7
v_call: TRBV19
cdr3_length: 15
d_call: TRBD2
clone_size: many

cdr3_nt: TGTGCCAGCAGGGACATTAGAGAGACCCAGTACTTC
cdr3_aa: CASRDIRETQYF
j_call: TRBJ2-5
v_call: TRBV27
cdr3_length: 12
d_call: -
clone_size: -

cdr3_nt: TGTGCCAGTCGCGGACTCCTCTCCTACGAGCAGTACTTC
cdr3_aa: CASRGLLSYEQYF
j_call: TRBJ2-7
v_call: TRBV19
cdr3_length: 13
d_call: -
clone_size: few

cdr3_nt: TGTGCCAGCAGGAGTAGGACGGGTAATAATTCACCCCTCCACTTT
cdr3_aa: CASRSRTGNNSPLHF
j_call: TRBJ1-6
v_call: TRBV12-3/TRBV12-4
cdr3_length: 15
d_call: -
clone_size: many

cdr3_nt: TGCGCCAGCAGCCAAGGGGACAGTCGGTACTATGGCTACACCTTC
cdr3_aa: CASSQGDSRYYGYTF
j_call: TRBJ1-2
v_call: TRBV4-1
cdr3_length: 15
d_call: TRBD1
clone_size: many

cdr3_nt: TGTGCCAGCAGGACAGGGACGAGCTATGGCTACACCTTC
cdr3_aa: CASRTGTSYGYTF
j_call: TRBJ1-2
v_call: TRBV12-3/TRBV12-4
cdr3_length: 13
d_call: TRBD1
clone_size: many

cdr3_nt: TGTGCCAGCAGCTTGGAACTCCGCTCTGAAGCTTTCTTT
cdr3_aa: CASSLELRSEAFF
j_call: TRBJ1-1
v_call: TRBV5-6
cdr3_length: 13
d_call: -
clone_size: many

cdr3_nt: TGCGCCAGCAGCCCCCACGACAGGGGAGGTTCTGAAGCTTTCTTT
cdr3_aa: CASSPHDRGGSEAFF
j_call: TRBJ1-1
v_call: TRBV4-3
cdr3_length: 15
d_call: TRBD1
clone_size: few

cdr3_nt: TGTGCCAGTAGTATGGGAGGGAGCCAAGAGACCCAGTACTTC
cdr3_aa: CASSMGGSQETQYF
j_call: TRBJ2-5
v_call: TRBV19
cdr3_length: 14
d_call: TRBD2
clone_size: many

cdr3_nt: TGTGCCAGCAGTTTTAGCGGGAGGCTGGATGAGCAGTTCTTC
cdr3_aa: CASSFSGRLDEQFF
j_call: TRBJ2-1
v_call: TRBV12-3/TRBV12-4
cdr3_length: 14
d_call: TRBD2
clone_size: many

cdr3_nt: TGTGCCAGCAGTTACACAGGGCGTAAGGAGCAGTTCTTC
cdr3_aa: CASSYTGRKEQFF
j_call: TRBJ2-1
v_call: TRBV6-2/TRBV6-3
cdr3_length: 13
d_call: -
clone_size: few

cdr3_nt: TGTGCCAGCAGCCGGAACCCCGGGACCTACGAGCAGTACTTC
cdr3_aa: CASSRNPGTYEQYF
j_call: TRBJ2-7
v_call: TRBV7-6
cdr3_length: 14
d_call: -
clone_size: -

cdr3_nt: TGTGCCAGCAGCTTTCCCAGGTCTGGTGGTGATCGCACAGATACGCAGTATTTT
cdr3_aa: CASSFPRSGGDRTDTQYF
j_call: TRBJ2-3
v_call: TRBV5-5
cdr3_length: 18
d_call: -
clone_size: -

cdr3_nt: TGTGCCAGCAGCTTGGGCCAGACGAGCTCTGGAAACACCATATATTTT
cdr3_aa: CASSLGQTSSGNTIYF
j_call: TRBJ1-3
v_call: TRBV5-5
cdr3_length: 16
d_call: -
clone_size: -

cdr3_nt: TGTGCCAGCAGACCTCAGGGGGCCTCTTCCTACGAGCAGTACTTC
cdr3_aa: CASRPQGASSYEQYF
j_call: TRBJ2-7
v_call: TRBV2
cdr3_length: 15
d_call: TRBD1
clone_size: -